Listed below are T cell receptor beta chains from one sample, sequenced in a study of regulatory T cells in long-lasting Graves disease. TCRdb re-called the multiplex PCR reads with MiXCR, one entry per CDR3 protein. Of about half a million distinct CDR3 sequences in the sample, around 12% are singletons; the top ten hold roughly 8.9%. This sample was shared with a second study, whose subject was T cells in Graves' hyperthyroidism and ophthalmopathy.

The sample here was peripheral blood mononuclear cells (PBMCs), taken at new diagnosis, from a patient treated with antithyroid drugs. Source of these receptors: a woman aged 30 to 39 with Graves disease. Each CDR3 is given with its conserved first and last residue. The D gene is left open where the match is weak. Where a row states a size, it is once, few, many or the class of an expanded clone; other rows omit it.

TRBD2	many	TRBV6-1	TRBJ2-2	TGTGCCAGCAGTGCCCTAGCGGGAGGACTATACACCGGGGAGCTGTTTTTT	CASSALAGGLYTGELFF
NA	many	TRBV11-2	TRBJ2-1	TGTGCCAGCAGCTTACCTAGCTACAATGAGCAGTTCTTC	CASSLPSYNEQFF
NA	few	TRBV28	TRBJ2-7	TGTGCCAGCAGTTCGTCAGCCCGTTACTACGAGCAGTACTTC	CASSSSARYYEQYF
TRBD2	few	TRBV10-3	TRBJ2-2	TGTGCCATCATCCGGGACGAGCGGGAGCACACCGGGGAGCTGTTTTTT	CAIIRDEREHTGELFF
NA	many	TRBV12-3/TRBV12-4	TRBJ1-1	TGTGCCACCCTTTGGAAGGGGGGAGCTTTCTTT	CATLWKGGAFF
TRBD1	NA	TRBV28	TRBJ1-1	TGTGCCAGCATCCAACAGGGGGTAGCTTTCTTT	CASIQQGVAFF
TRBD2	NA	TRBV6-9	TRBJ2-7	TGTGCCAGCAGTTACTCCGCTATTAGCGGGAGGGTATCCTACGAGCAGTACTTC	CASSYSAISGRVSYEQYF
NA	many	TRBV19	TRBJ1-1	TGTGCCAGTAGGCCGGACAGTAGGAACACTGAAGCTTTCTTT	CASRPDSRNTEAFF
NA	many	TRBV11-2	TRBJ1-2	TGTGCCAGCAGCCCCCAGACAGGCCCCCTCCTATCGGGGGGCTACACCTTC	CASSPQTGPLLSGGYTF
TRBD1	many	TRBV2	TRBJ1-6	TGTGCCAGCAGTGAAGCTCACCGGACAGGGGATGGTTCACCCCTCCACTTT	CASSEAHRTGDGSPLHF
NA	NA	TRBV4-1	TRBJ2-1	TGCGCCAGCAGCCAAGATGCCGGGCCCTACAATGAGCAGTTCTTC	CASSQDAGPYNEQFF
TRBD1	many	TRBV27	TRBJ2-1	TGTGCCAGCAGTTCGCCGGGGACAGGGGGTTACAATGAGCAGTTCTTC	CASSSPGTGGYNEQFF
NA	NA	TRBV6-9	TRBJ1-3	TGTGCCAGCAGTTATGGGGGACCGCATGCGGGAAACACCATATATTTT	CASSYGGPHAGNTIYF
NA	many	TRBV3-1	TRBJ2-7	TGTGCCAGCAGCCAAGGACCGTTACGCGAGCAGTACTTC	CASSQGPLREQYF
TRBD1	many	TRBV6-1	TRBJ1-4	TGTGCCAGCAGTGATCCGGGACAGGGTAACGAAAAACTGTTTTTT	CASSDPGQGNEKLFF
NA	NA	TRBV19	TRBJ1-1	TGTGCCAGTAGGTCCCTGACGGTCCTACACCCCCAGCGGCAAAACCTGAACACTGAAGCTTTCTTT	CASRSLTVLHPQRQNLNTEAFF
NA	many	TRBV7-3	TRBJ2-3	TGTGCCAGCAGCGGCAGGTTTAGTTGGACAGATACGCGGTATTTT	CASSGRFSWTDTRYF
NA	many	TRBV12-3/TRBV12-4	TRBJ1-1	TGTGCCAGCAGTTTGTCCAGATCCACTGAAGCTTTCTTT	CASSLSRSTEAFF
NA	NA	TRBV6-1	TRBJ2-7	TGTGCCAGCAGCACCCGCCCTAACAGGGTCCCCTACGAGCAGTACTTC	CASSTRPNRVPYEQYF
NA	NA	TRBV6-2/TRBV6-3	TRBJ2-2	TGTGCCAGCAGTTGGACAGATAACACCGGGGAGCTGTTTTTT	CASSWTDNTGELFF
TRBD2	many	TRBV2	TRBJ2-7	TGTGCCAGCAGTGATGGGGGGCGGGTAGCGGGGGCAAAATCCTACGAGCAGTACTTC	CASSDGGRVAGAKSYEQYF
NA	many	TRBV9	TRBJ1-1	TGTGCCAGCAGCGGTGGGGGCACGAGCACTGAAGCTTTCTTT	CASSGGGTSTEAFF
NA	many	TRBV3-1	TRBJ1-4	TGTGCCAGCAGCCAAGTCTGGGGCGCAGTTAATGAAAAACTGTTTTTT	CASSQVWGAVNEKLFF
TRBD1	NA	TRBV12-3/TRBV12-4	TRBJ1-1	TGTGCCAGCAGTTTCCGGACAGGGGGCACTGAAGCTTTCTTT	CASSFRTGGTEAFF
NA	many	TRBV2	TRBJ2-6	TGTGCCAGCAGTGCAACAGGGGGGGCCAACGTCCTGACTTTC	CASSATGGANVLTF
NA	many	TRBV20-1	TRBJ1-1	TGCAGTGCTAGTCTTCAATCGGCTTTCTTT	CSASLQSAFF
TRBD2	many	TRBV29-1	TRBJ2-3	TGCAGCGTTTATAGCGGGAGGGAACATTTT	CSVYSGREHF
NA	once	TRBV6-8	TRBJ1-2	TGTGCCAGCAGAGGCCTTAAAATGAATGGCTACACCTTC	CASRGLKMNGYTF
TRBD1	many	TRBV2	TRBJ2-3	TGTGCCAGCAATCGACAGGGAACCTCTACGCAGTATTTT	CASNRQGTSTQYF
TRBD1	few	TRBV29-1	TRBJ1-1	TGCAGCGTTGGGGACAGGGTCGCGGGGGACACTGAAGCTTTCTTT	CSVGDRVAGDTEAFF
TRBD1	many	TRBV11-1	TRBJ1-3	TGTGCCAGCAGCGCCAATGGACAGGTCGGGGGAAACACCATATATTTT	CASSANGQVGGNTIYF
NA	NA	TRBV2	TRBJ2-3	TGTGCCGGAAGTTATAGCGGCCACACAGATACGCAGTATTTT	CAGSYSGHTDTQYF
NA	many	TRBV5-8	TRBJ2-7	TGTGCCAGCAGCGACCTAGCATACTACGAGCAGTACTTC	CASSDLAYYEQYF
TRBD1	many	TRBV28	TRBJ1-2	TGTGCCAGCAGTTTTATGGGACAGGGCCATGGCTACACCTTC	CASSFMGQGHGYTF
NA	many	TRBV28	TRBJ1-5	TGTGCCAGCCGCTACCTTAGGAGCAATCAGCCCCAGCATTTT	CASRYLRSNQPQHF
NA	NA	TRBV7-9	TRBJ2-7	TGTGCCAGCAGCTTAGCTGGCAGGGGGGGCGAGCAGTACTTC	CASSLAGRGGEQYF
TRBD2	many	TRBV7-3	TRBJ2-1	TGTGCCAGCAGCGGGGAGGGACGCCCCAGCTCCTACAATGAGCAGTTCTTC	CASSGEGRPSSYNEQFF
NA	many	TRBV28	TRBJ1-1	TGTGCCAGCCCACCCACCTCCGGTCGGACGGGGGAAGCTTTCTTT	CASPPTSGRTGEAFF
NA	NA	TRBV4-1	TRBJ2-7	TGCGCCAGCAGCCAAGATGGTACGTACTACGAGCAGTACTTC	CASSQDGTYYEQYF
NA	many	TRBV3-1	TRBJ2-1	TGTGCCAGCAGCCAGATTCCTGACCCGGGTCCCTACAATGAGCAGTTCTTC	CASSQIPDPGPYNEQFF
NA	few	TRBV7-9	TRBJ1-1	TGTGCCAGCAGCTTATTAATGTCGAACACTGAAGCTTTCTTT	CASSLLMSNTEAFF
TRBD1	many	TRBV13	TRBJ1-2	TGTGCCAGCAGCCCCTCCTCAGGGGGCGGCTACACCTTC	CASSPSSGGGYTF
NA	NA	TRBV5-1	TRBJ1-3	TGCGCCAGCAGCCCCGGCCCGGGTGGAAACACCATATATTTT	CASSPGPGGNTIYF
TRBD2	NA	TRBV20-1	TRBJ2-3	TGCAGTGCCCTAACAGGACTAGCGGGAGGTACGCAGTATTTT	CSALTGLAGGTQYF
NA	many	TRBV7-2	TRBJ2-5	TGTGCCAGCAGCTTAGACAGGGTTGGACGAGAGACCCAGTACTTC	CASSLDRVGRETQYF
NA	many	TRBV9	TRBJ2-5	TGTGCCAGCAGTAAGGCGGGAAGGGGGGAGACCCAGTACTTC	CASSKAGRGETQYF
TRBD1	many	TRBV29-1	TRBJ1-1	TGCAGCGCCGGGGGGGACAGGGTTGAAGCTTTCTTT	CSAGGDRVEAFF
TRBD1	NA	TRBV7-2	TRBJ2-1	TGTGCCAGCAGCTTTGCAGGGGGCGGGTACAATGAGCAGTTCTTC	CASSFAGGGYNEQFF
TRBD1	NA	TRBV28	TRBJ1-2	TGTGCCAGCACCCAGGGGGGCTATGGCTACACCTTC	CASTQGGYGYTF
NA	NA	TRBV5-1	TRBJ2-7	TGCGCCAGCAGCTTGGTAGGGACGGACCGCGTGCAGTACTTC	CASSLVGTDRVQYF
TRBD1	NA	TRBV19	TRBJ1-3	TGTGCCAGTAGTGCGGGACAGGGTCGGAACACCATATATTTT	CASSAGQGRNTIYF
NA	NA	TRBV10-3	TRBJ2-7	TGTGCCATCAGTGGGTTGGGGGGCCACGAGCAGTACTTC	CAISGLGGHEQYF
NA	few	TRBV4-1	TRBJ2-7	TGCGCCAGCAGCCAAGTCTCTGTTAGGGCCCGGCAGTACTTC	CASSQVSVRARQYF
NA	many	TRBV10-2	TRBJ1-6	TGCGCCAGCAGTGAGTTGGTTCAGGGTTCACCCCTCCACTTT	CASSELVQGSPLHF
TRBD1	NA	TRBV12-3/TRBV12-4	TRBJ2-7	TGTGCCAGCAGACCACAGGGGGGAAACTACGAGCAGTACTTC	CASRPQGGNYEQYF
NA	NA	TRBV7-9	TRBJ2-1	TGTGCCAGCAGACCAAAACTTCGCCTGGGAGAGGAGCTGTTCTTC	CASRPKLRLGEELFF
NA	many	TRBV11-3	TRBJ2-7	TGTGCCAGCAGCTTAACAGTCTACGGGGCAGGCCCCTACGAGCAGTACTTC	CASSLTVYGAGPYEQYF
NA	many	TRBV20-1	TRBJ1-1	TGCAGTGTTGCAGGGTTTCCGAACACTGAAGCTTTCTTT	CSVAGFPNTEAFF